Reported below is one T cell receptor beta chain. Its antigen is unknown. This entry comes from a study of cytomegalovirus exposure and HLA in healthy donors. Study context: The 500 to 750 first-cohort repertoires and the roughly 120 validation repertoires shared the same platform, a later analysis reported.

Assay: immunoSEQ multiplex PCR; the TCRdb copy retains only in-frame clones and omits some. The sample consists of about 44,000 clones, roughly 93% of them appearing once. Notes on the study in general: There were a few CMV-associated chains whose specificity for CMV antigens was confirmed in vitro. A list of 150 to 200 TCR beta chains associated with cytomegalovirus was given.

This CDR3 comprises 16 residues. Germline CDR1 LNHDA, CDR2 SQIVND (reference sequence). The ends lost 2 bases at V and 7 bases at J; junction bases unmatched: 9. This sequence joins TRBV19 and TRBJ2-1; 9 bases are shared with TRBD2. This TCR was recovered from a woman between 18 and 29 years old in good health and CMV-seronegative. Sample: PBMCs. The CDR3 protein is CASSILGSGGQNEQFF. CDR3 coding DNA: TGTGCCAGTAGTATACTGGGGAGCGGGGGGCAGAATGAGCAGTTCTTC.